The clone carrying this T cell receptor delta chain appeared a few times. The antigen remains undetermined. This CDR3 spans 26 amino acids. Trimming took 0 bases from V and 0 from J; bases not matched to a gene: 31. Germline assignment: CDR1 TSWWSYY and CDR2 QGS. This sample is drawn from a study of γδ T cells in repeated Plasmodium falciparum infection. Study overall: Malian samples came from no-transmission periods or across acute febrile malaria episodes.

Flow sorting of PBMC yielded separate Vgamma9/Vdelta2+ and Vdelta2-negative gammadelta T cell populations for bulk repertoire analysis. Whole-study results and caveats: Vdelta2-negative gammadelta repertoires appeared less diverse and less shared in Malian than Australian children.

TCRdb reapplied CATT to the multiplex PCR reads. The sample consists of tens of thousands of delta-chain clones, 0.9% to 1% of them appearing once. The sequence came from a pool of human donors (malaria-infected and uninfected, not separated). V usage is TRDV1 and J usage is TRDJ1; 10 bases are shared with TRDD3. The sequenced sample was gamma-delta T cells from blood. Here the CDR3 DNA reads TGTGCTCTTGGGGAACTAGGATTCAAATGCTTTTCGACTGGGGGATTCTCACACCTGTACACCGATAAACTCATCTTT. Translated: CALGELGFKCFSTGGFSHLYTDKLIF.